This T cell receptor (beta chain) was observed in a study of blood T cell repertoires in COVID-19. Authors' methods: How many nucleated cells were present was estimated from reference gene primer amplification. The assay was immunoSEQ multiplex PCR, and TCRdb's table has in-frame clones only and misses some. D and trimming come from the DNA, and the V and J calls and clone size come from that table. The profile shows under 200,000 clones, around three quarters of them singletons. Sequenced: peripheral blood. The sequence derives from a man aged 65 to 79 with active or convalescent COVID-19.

The CDR3 DNA reads TGTGCCAGCAGTGAGGGATCAAGGACTTTAAACATTCAGTACTTC. As protein: CASSEGSRTLNIQYF. This chain links TRBV6-1 with TRBJ2-4, with D possibly being TRBD2 (5 bases). V lost 3 bases to trimming and J lost 6 bases, with 15 bases between them. The germline gives CDR1 MNHNS, CDR2 SASEGT. The CDR3 is 15 residues long.